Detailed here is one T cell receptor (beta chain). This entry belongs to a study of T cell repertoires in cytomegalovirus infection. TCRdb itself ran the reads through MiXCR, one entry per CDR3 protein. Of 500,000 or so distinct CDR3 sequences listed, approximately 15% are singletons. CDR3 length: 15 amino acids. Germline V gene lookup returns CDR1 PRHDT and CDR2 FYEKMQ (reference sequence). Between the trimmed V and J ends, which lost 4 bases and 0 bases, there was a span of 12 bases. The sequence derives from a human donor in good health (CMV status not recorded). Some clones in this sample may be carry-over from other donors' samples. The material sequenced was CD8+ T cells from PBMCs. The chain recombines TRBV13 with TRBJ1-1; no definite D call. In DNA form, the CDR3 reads TGTGCCAGCAGCTCCGGAGACGGGGTGAACACTGAAGCTTTCTTT. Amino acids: CASSSGDGVNTEAFF.